This paragraph reports one T cell receptor beta chain. What it binds is unknown. The data originate from a study of cytomegalovirus exposure and HLA in healthy donors. General study findings and limits: The study flagged 150 to 200 TCR beta chains as cytomegalovirus-associated. In vitro, a few CMV-associated chains proved specific for CMV antigens.

TCRdb keeps only in-frame clones here, not all; method: immunoSEQ multiplex PCR. This table has about 68,000 clones, 95% to 97% appearing once. This CDR3 has 14 residues. The ends lost 6 bases at V and 5 bases at J; junction bases unmatched: 9. The germline V gene has CDR1 MNHNS and CDR2 SASEGT. The TCR originated in a man between 18 and 29 years old in good health and CMV-seronegative. J is TRBJ2-5 and V is TRBV6-1, with 7 bases identical to TRBD1. The sequenced sample was PBMCs. The DNA for the CDR3 is TGTGCCAGCAGCGGGACAGCGACGTTGGAGACCCAGTACTTC. It translates to CASSGTATLETQYF.